Below are 8 T cell receptor beta chains sequenced from a single sample in a study of graft-versus-host responses after intestinal transplantation. Data came from immunoSEQ multiplex PCR; TCRdb stores just in-frame clones and leaves some out. Seen here are over 75,000 clones, approximately 91% observed once, and the top ten hold roughly 0.32%. The antigens of these receptors remain unknown. Sample: unstimulated CD4+ T cells sorted from spleen or lymph node cells, taken before intestinal transplant. Receptor source: a human donor who received an intestinal transplant.

This chain links TRBV6-5 with TRBJ2-5; TRBD2 aligns across 8 bases. Near its end, the DNA agrees better with TRBJ2-7, so the J call may be wrong. This CDR3 is built from 15 residues. Looked up from germline, CDR1 is MNHEY and CDR2 is SVGAGI. The CDR3 region is CASRATGGGGYEQYF. CDR3 bases: TGTGCCAGCAGGGCCACGGGGGGCGGGGGGTACGAGCAGTACTTC.

The CDR3 is CASSFEVDRVEAFF. The CDR3 nucleotides are TGTGCCAGCAGCTTTGAGGTAGACAGGGTTGAAGCTTTCTTT. J is TRBJ1-1 and V is TRBV7-2; 7 nucleotides line up with TRBD1. V lost 3 bases to trimming and J lost 7 bases; unmatched junction nucleotides: 8. Germline V gives CDR1 SGHTA, CDR2 FQGNSA. The CDR3 has 14 amino acids.

This chain links TRBV27 with TRBJ2-7; D perhaps matches TRBD2 (6 bases). V was pared by 4 bases and J by 7 bases, with 11 bases between. Germline V gene sequence: CDR1 MNHEY, CDR2 SMNVEV (reference sequence). The CDR3 covers 12 residues. The CDR3 here is CASSWGDGEQYF. Written as DNA, the CDR3 is TGTGCCAGCAGTTGGGGGGACGGGGAGCAGTACTTC.

The CDR3 DNA sequence: TGTGCCTGGAGTGACCTAGCGGGGGCGAACACCGGGGAGCTGTTTTTT. It yields the protein CAWSDLAGANTGELFF. This chain links TRBV30 with TRBJ2-2; TRBD2 matches at 10 bases. Trimming at V came to 1 base and at J to 0 bases, leaving 2 bases not matched to a gene. From germline, CDR1 is GTSNPN and CDR2 SVGIG (reference sequence). The CDR3 extends over 16 amino acids.

The genes are TRBV5-4 and TRBJ2-5; 9 nucleotides match TRBD1. Germline V gene data show CDR1 as SGHNT and CDR2 as YYREEE (reference sequence). V shed 4 bases, J shed 4 bases, and the junction held 5 bases outside the gene matches. There are 14 residues in the CDR3. CDR3 loop: CASSVGTGLETQYF. For the CDR3, the DNA is TGTGCCAGCAGCGTCGGGACAGGGTTAGAGACCCAGTACTTC.

The V call is TRBV9, the J call TRBJ2-1; a weak D match, TRBD2 (6 bases). Trimming shortened V by 0 bases and J by 1 base, and 8 bases separated the two germline ends. CDR1 and CDR2 (germline): SGDLS, YYNGEE. The CDR3 runs 15 residues. The CDR3 DNA is TGTGCCAGCAGCGTAGCTAGCGCGTCCTACAATGAGCAGTTCTTC. Translation: CASSVASASYNEQFF.

The CDR3 reads CASSPLPGLAGFRTDTQYF. DNA for the CDR3: TGCGCCAGCAGCCCCCTCCCGGGACTAGCGGGTTTTCGCACAGATACGCAGTATTTT. The chain has TRBV5-1 and TRBJ2-3; 12 bases agree with TRBD2. Germline V gives CDR1 SGHRS, CDR2 YFSETQ. The CDR3 consists of 19 residues. The J segment lost 1 base and the V segment lost 4 bases, leaving 13 bases of the junction unmatched.

The chain carries TRBV28 and TRBJ1-2; D perhaps matches TRBD1 (5 bases). Trimming shortened V by 6 bases and J by 4 bases, and 18 bases separated the two germline ends. CDR1 is MDHEN, CDR2 SYDVKM, per germline. This CDR3 spans 15 amino acids. DNA of the CDR3: TGTGCCAGCAGGGTAGGGATGGGACTGAGCTATGGCTACACCTTC. It is translated as CASRVGMGLSYGYTF.